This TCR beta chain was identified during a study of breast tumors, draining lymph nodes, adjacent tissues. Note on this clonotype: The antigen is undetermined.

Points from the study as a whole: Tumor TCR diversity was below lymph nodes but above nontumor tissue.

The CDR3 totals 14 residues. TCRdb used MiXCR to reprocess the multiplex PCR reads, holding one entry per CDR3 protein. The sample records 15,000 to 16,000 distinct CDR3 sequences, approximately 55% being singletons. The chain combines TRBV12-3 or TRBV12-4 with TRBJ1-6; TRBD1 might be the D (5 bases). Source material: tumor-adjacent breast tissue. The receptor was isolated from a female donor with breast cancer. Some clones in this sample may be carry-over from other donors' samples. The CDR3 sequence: CASGLGYGGSPLHF. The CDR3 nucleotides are TGTGCTAGTGGTTTAGGGTATGGGGGGTCACCCCTCCACTTT.